This passage covers 25 T cell receptor beta chains from one sample sequenced in a study of vaccination effects on CD4 cells after COVID-19. ViraFEST expansion of antigen-specific CD4+ T cells with viral peptide pools preceded sequencing. Investigators separated out CD4+ T cells once approximately 11 days of culture had passed. Nucleocapsid antibodies were negative in the vaccine recipients, who had never had SARS-CoV-2 infection. Here immunoSEQ multiplex PCR was the method, and the copy in TCRdb shows in-frame clones only, minus some. The sample lists tens of thousands of clones, around 72% occurring once. No cognate antigen is known for these TCRs. Sequencing was performed on CD4+ T cells from PBMCs cultured with HCoV-OC43 spike peptides, taken before COVID-19 vaccination. Subset denoted: HCoV-OC43 spike overlapping peptide pool stimulation. These receptors all come from a human donor who received a COVID-19 vaccine.

This rearrangement joins TRBV28 to TRBJ1-5, with D unclear. Germline V gene lookup returns CDR1 MDHEN and CDR2 SYDVKM. V gave up 7 bases and J gave up 7 bases, with 14 bases separating them. CDR3 size: 13 residues. The CDR3 DNA reads TGTGCCAGCACAAATACCCCACAGCAGCCCCAGCATTTT. This translates into CASTNTPQQPQHF.

This clone was seen a few times. The chain employs TRBV5-5 and TRBJ2-1; D is undetermined. V lost 1 base and J lost 6, with 8 bases in between. The CDR3 has 13 residues. Germline V gene lookup returns CDR1 SGHKS and CDR2 YYEKEE (reference sequence). CDR3 protein: CASSLYSSNEQFF. CDR3 nucleotides: TGTGCCAGCAGCTTGTACAGTTCCAATGAGCAGTTCTTC. The full variable domain, its missing parts supplied by reference TRBV5-5 and TRBJ2-1, is DAGVTQSPTHLIKTRGQQVTLRCSPISGHKSVSWYQQVLGQGPQFIFQYYEKEERGRGNFPDRFSARQFPNYSSELNVNALLLGDSALYLCASSLYSSNEQFFGPGTRLTVL.

This clone has just a few counts. This chain joins TRBV9 and TRBJ2-3; maybe TRBD1 (6 bases). This CDR3 is 12 amino acids long. CDR1 and CDR2 from the germline V gene are SGDLS and YYNGEE. V was cut by 6 bases and J by 6 bases, with 11 bases left in between. The chain's CDR3 is CASNRQGDTQYF. The CDR3 DNA is TGTGCCAGCAACAGGCAGGGGGATACGCAGTATTTT.

The CDR3 protein is CASRQYYEQYV. The CDR3 DNA reads TGTGCCAGCAGACAGTACTACGAGCAGTACGTC. The rearrangement links TRBV6-5 to TRBJ2-7; D remains unclear. Germline assignment: CDR1 MNHEY and CDR2 SVGAGI. V lost 6 bases to trimming and J lost 3 bases, with 6 bases between them. The length of the CDR3 is 11 residues.

There are a few counts of this clone. This chain uses TRBV5-1 with TRBJ1-1; unclear D gene. In germline, CDR1 is SGHRS, CDR2 YFSETQ. V lost 5 bases, J lost 3 bases, and 11 bases lay in between. The length of the CDR3 is 13 residues. The CDR3 protein is CASRGVPDTEAFF. The DNA for the CDR3 is TGCGCCAGCAGGGGTGTCCCTGACACTGAAGCTTTCTTT.

The CDR3 spells CASSLGSAEKLFF. The CDR3 bases are TGTGCCAGCTCCCTAGGTTCGGCTGAAAAACTGTTTTTT. V is TRBV6-5 and J is TRBJ1-4; no definite D call. This CDR3 has 13 residues. Trimming stripped 8 bases from V and 7 bases from J, with 14 bases between. Germline CDR1 and CDR2: MNHEY and SVGAGI.

The chain uses TRBV5-1 and TRBJ1-2; TRBD1 aligns across 9 bases. The CDR3 loop spans 15 amino acids. V lost 4 bases and J lost 4; bases outside the gene matches: 8. The germline CDR1 and CDR2 sequences are SGHRS and YFSETQ. The CDR3 nucleotides are TGCGCCAGCAGCCCGACGACAGGGGGAATCTATGGCTACACCTTC. Its translation: CASSPTTGGIYGYTF.

The V and J genes are TRBV10-3 and TRBJ2-3; tentative D call: TRBD2 (6 bases). CDR1 is ENHRY, CDR2 SYGVKD, per germline. The CDR3 length is 15 residues. V dropped 3 bases and J dropped 0 bases, with 10 bases sitting between them. The CDR3 DNA sequence: TGTGCCATCAGTGAATGGGGGACTAGCACAGATACGCAGTATTTT. It specifies CAISEWGTSTDTQYF.

The chain recombines TRBV6-6 with TRBJ1-5; no reliable D call. Germline lookup yields CDR1 MNHNY and CDR2 SVGAGI (reference sequence). The length of the CDR3 is 13 residues. Trimming stripped 2 bases from V and 5 bases from J, with 7 bases between. CDR3 nucleotides: TGTGCCAGCAGTTACGGGAGGGATCAGCCCCAGCATTTT. It codes for CASSYGRDQPQHF.

The J gene is TRBJ2-1, the V gene TRBV3-1 (or the pseudogene TRBV3-2); D is perhaps TRBD1 (6 bases). The V gene's germline CDR1 is LGHDT and CDR2 YNNKEL (reference sequence). The CDR3 runs to 17 residues. V lost 4 bases to trimming and J lost 1 base, with 17 bases between them. The CDR3 sequence is CASSLIQQGWSYNEQFF. The CDR3 nucleotides read TGTGCCAGCAGCCTAATCCAACAGGGATGGTCCTACAATGAGCAGTTCTTC.

The chain has TRBV19 and TRBJ2-3; D remains unclear. CDR1 is LNHDA and CDR2 is SQIVND in the germline V gene (reference sequence). There are 14 residues in the CDR3. V was shortened by 6 bases and J by 0 bases, with 10 bases between the two germline ends. CDR3 protein: CASSSPSSTDTQYF. Here the CDR3 DNA reads TGTGCCAGTAGCAGTCCCTCGAGCACAGATACGCAGTATTTT.

The gene calls are TRBV10-2 and TRBJ2-7; the match to TRBD2 covers 11 bases. J gave up 2 bases and V 5 bases, and 11 bases lay outside the gene matches. The germline V gene encodes CDR1 WSHSY and CDR2 SAAADI. CDR3 length equals 17 residues. The chain's CDR3 is CASSSGTSGRRTYEQYV. DNA for the CDR3: TGCGCCAGCAGTTCCGGGACTAGCGGCAGAAGGACCTACGAGCAGTACGTC.

The chain joins TRBV19 to TRBJ1-5, with D unclear. Germline assignment: CDR1 LNHDA and CDR2 SQIVND (reference sequence). Trimming shortened V by 6 bases and J by 0 bases, and 6 bases separated the two germline ends. The CDR3 is made up of 13 amino acids. The DNA for the CDR3 is TGTGCCAGTAGGGGGTATAGCAATCAGCCCCAGCATTTT. Its protein is CASRGYSNQPQHF.

The chain employs TRBV19 and TRBJ2-3; unclear D gene. The CDR3 has 12 residues. CDR1 and CDR2 (germline): LNHDA, SQIVND (reference sequence). Trimming left V 4 bases short and J 2 bases short, with 4 bases between. CDR3 in amino acids: CASSRNTDTQYF. DNA of the CDR3: TGTGCCAGTAGTAGAAACACAGATACGCAGTATTTT.

The rearrangement links TRBV5-5 to TRBJ1-5, with 7 nucleotides matching TRBD1. V trimming: 1 base; J trimming: 2 bases; junction bases outside the gene matches: 6. This CDR3 contains 16 residues. Per the germline V gene, CDR1 is SGHKS and CDR2 is YYEKEE (reference sequence). The CDR3 nucleotides read TGTGCCAGCAGCTTGTACGGTGGGACAGGCAATCAGCCCCAGCATTTT. Translated, it gives CASSLYGGTGNQPQHF.

The chain couples TRBV5-8 to TRBJ1-1; D not certain. The CDR3 loop spans 13 amino acids. Germline V gene data show CDR1 as SGHTS and CDR2 as YDEGEE. V was trimmed by 4 bases and J by 1 base, leaving 8 bases between them. The CDR3 loop is CASSRDENTEAFF. The DNA of the CDR3 is TGTGCCAGCAGCCGCGACGAGAACACTGAAGCTTTCTTT.

The chain recombines TRBV5-1 with TRBJ2-7; tentatively, D is TRBD1 (6 bases). The length of the CDR3 is 16 residues. Germline CDR1 SGHRS, CDR2 YFSETQ. CDR3 bases: TGCGCCAGAAAGAACCTACAGGGAATTTTGTCCTGCGAGCAGTACGTC. It encodes CARKNLQGILSCEQYV.

The chain has TRBV30 and TRBJ2-7; the match to TRBD2 covers 8 bases. Germline CDR1 reads GTSNPN; CDR2 reads SVGIG (reference sequence). V trimming: 5 bases; J trimming: 6 bases; junction bases outside the gene matches: 12. The CDR3 runs to 14 residues. CDR3 nucleotide sequence: TGTGCCTGGTCGGGGGGGGGACGGTCTGGCGAGCAGTACGTC. It is translated as CAWSGGGRSGEQYV.

CDR3 DNA sequence: TGCGCCAGCAGGTTGTACCTGGCAGGGTTGGACTATGGCTACACCTTC. Its protein product is CASRLYLAGLDYGYTF. The chain recombines TRBV5-1 with TRBJ1-2; tentatively, D is TRBD1 (5 bases). The CDR3 length is 16 residues. V shed 5 bases and J shed 3 bases, with 20 bases lying between them. Germline CDR1 reads SGHRS; CDR2 reads YFSETQ.

The chain uses TRBV12-2 and TRBJ1-5. TRBV12-2 corresponds to a pseudogene. The CDR3 runs 16 residues. CDR3 residues: CASRLVTQVGFQPQHF. The CDR3 nucleotides read TGTGCAAGTCGCTTAGTGACGCAGGTGGGGTTTCAGCCCCAGCATTTT.

The chain uses TRBV6-1 and TRBJ1-1; possibly TRBD1 for D (5 bases). Germline V lookup: CDR1 MNHNS, CDR2 SASEGT. The CDR3 spans 11 residues. Deletions cut 3 bases from V and 8 bases from J, with 7 bases between. CDR3 in amino acids: CASSDRGEAFF. CDR3 nucleotides: TGTGCCAGCAGTGACCGGGGCGAAGCTTTCTTT.

This chain connects TRBV13 to TRBJ2-2; 9 nucleotides line up with TRBD1. Germline V gene data show CDR1 as PRHDT and CDR2 as FYEKMQ (reference sequence). V gave up 5 bases and J gave up 5 bases; unmatched junction bases: 9. The CDR3 has 16 residues. The CDR3 loop is CASSASYRGRTGELFF. CDR3 coding DNA: TGTGCCAGCAGCGCAAGCTACAGGGGGCGTACCGGGGAGCTGTTTTTT.

The chain recombines TRBV18 with TRBJ2-7, with D perhaps TRBD1 (6 bases). The CDR3 extends over 13 amino acids. Between the trimmed V and J ends, which lost 5 bases and 5 bases, there was a span of 13 bases. Germline V lookup: CDR1 KGHSH, CDR2 LQKENI. The CDR3 DNA follows: TGTGCCAGCTCAGCAAATACAGGGAACGAGCAGTACGTC. Its protein is CASSANTGNEQYV.

The chain combines TRBV7-8 with TRBJ1-3; 8 bases line up with TRBD1. Germline trimming cut 4 bases from V and 4 bases from J; bases unmatched to any gene: 3. CDR3 length equals 14 residues. CDR1 is SGHVS and CDR2 is FQNEAQ in the germline V gene. CDR3 nucleotides: TGTGCCAGCAGCTACAGGACAGGGGGAAACACCATATATTTT. Amino acids: CASSYRTGGNTIYF. Filled out from reference TRBV7-8 and TRBJ1-3, the complete variable domain reads GAGVSQSPRYKVAKRGQDVALRCDPISGHVSLFWYQQALGQGPEFLTYFQNEAQLDKSGLPSDRFFAERPEGSVSTLKIQRTQQEDSAVYLCASSYRTGGNTIYFGEGSWLTVV.

The CDR3 nucleotides read TGTGCCAGCAGCTTGGGCCAGGGAACCTCACCCCTCCACTTT. Residues: CASSLGQGTSPLHF. The genes are TRBV5-6 and TRBJ1-6, with a tentative D call TRBD1 (5 bases). Per the germline V gene, CDR1 is SGHDT and CDR2 is YYEEEE. Trimming took off 0 bases at V and 10 bases at J, with 11 bases between the two ends. The CDR3 is made up of 14 amino acids. The full variable domain, with the rest looked up from reference TRBV5-6 and TRBJ1-6, is DAGVTQSPTHLIKTRGQQVTLRCSPKSGHDTVSWYQQALGQGPQFIFQYYEEEERQRGNFPDRFSGHQFPNYSSELNVNALLLGDSALYLCASSLGQGTSPLHFGNGTRLTVT.